A selection of T cell receptor beta chains follows, all from one sample in a study of glioma-infiltrating T cells after dendritic cell vaccination. TCRdb keeps only in-frame clones here, not all; method: immunoSEQ multiplex PCR. The sample records some 46,000 clones, approximately 91% being singletons. The material sequenced was blood, taken after dendritic cell vaccination. The source of these receptors is a human donor with glioblastoma. The CDR3 runs from the conserved cysteine through the conserved F or W. Fields, in order: clone size, V gene, D gene, CDR3 protein. D genes are given only for firm matches. Rows may omit the clone size; those that give it use once, few, many or a size class.

clone size: -; V gene: TRBV21-1; D gene: -; CDR3 protein: CASSKEADYEQYF
clone size: -; V gene: TRBV7-2; D gene: -; CDR3 protein: CASSLKETRQYEQYF
clone size: few; V gene: TRBV6-1; D gene: -; CDR3 protein: CASSVERGRNEKLFF
clone size: -; V gene: TRBV11-3; D gene: -; CDR3 protein: CASSSGAYEQYF
clone size: -; V gene: TRBV4-3; D gene: -; CDR3 protein: CASSQQRQAANTGELFF
clone size: -; V gene: TRBV5-1; D gene: TRBD1; CDR3 protein: CASSSGTAISGANVLAF
clone size: -; V gene: TRBV9; D gene: -; CDR3 protein: CASSVEFQADEQYF
clone size: -; V gene: TRBV7-9; D gene: -; CDR3 protein: CASSPLARSSYEQYF
clone size: -; V gene: TRBV2; D gene: -; CDR3 protein: CASTSGTAPTDTQYF
clone size: -; V gene: TRBV7-2; D gene: -; CDR3 protein: CASSFAYEQYF
clone size: -; V gene: TRBV18; D gene: TRBD2; CDR3 protein: CASSPMRGRTSGMDEQYF
clone size: -; V gene: TRBV28; D gene: TRBD2; CDR3 protein: CASSHPPASGRPYEQYF
clone size: -; V gene: TRBV9; D gene: TRBD1; CDR3 protein: CASSAGQSNQPQHF
clone size: -; V gene: TRBV7-9; D gene: TRBD2; CDR3 protein: CASSLPSGSATGELFF